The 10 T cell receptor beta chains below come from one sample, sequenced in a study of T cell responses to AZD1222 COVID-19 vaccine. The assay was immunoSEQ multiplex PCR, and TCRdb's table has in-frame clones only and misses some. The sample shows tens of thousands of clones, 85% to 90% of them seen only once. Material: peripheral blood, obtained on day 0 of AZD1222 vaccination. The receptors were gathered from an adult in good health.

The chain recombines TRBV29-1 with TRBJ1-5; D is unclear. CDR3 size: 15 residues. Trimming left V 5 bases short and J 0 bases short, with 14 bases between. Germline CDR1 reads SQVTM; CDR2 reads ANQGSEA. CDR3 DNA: TGCAGCGTTACGGTAGGCACAGCTAGCAATCAGCCCCAGCATTTT. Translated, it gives CSVTVGTASNQPQHF.

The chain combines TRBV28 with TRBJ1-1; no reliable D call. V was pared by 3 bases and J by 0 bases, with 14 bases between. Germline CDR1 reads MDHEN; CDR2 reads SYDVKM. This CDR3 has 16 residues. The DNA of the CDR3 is TGTGCCAGCAGTTTCCCCCCTGGGCGGGTGAACACTGAAGCTTTCTTT. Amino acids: CASSFPPGRVNTEAFF. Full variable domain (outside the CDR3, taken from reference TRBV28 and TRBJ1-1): DVKVTQSSRYLVKRTGEKVFLECVQDMDHENMFWYRQDPGLGLRLIYFSYDVKMKEKGDIPEGYSVSREKKERFSLILESASTNQTSMYLCASSFPPGRVNTEAFFGQGTRLTVV.

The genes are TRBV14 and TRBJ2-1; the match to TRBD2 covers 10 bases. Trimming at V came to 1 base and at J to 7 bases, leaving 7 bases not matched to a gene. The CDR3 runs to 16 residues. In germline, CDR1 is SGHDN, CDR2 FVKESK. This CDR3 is CASSQVLAGVRNEQFF. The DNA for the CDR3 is TGTGCCAGCAGCCAAGTTCTAGCGGGAGTACGGAATGAGCAGTTCTTC.

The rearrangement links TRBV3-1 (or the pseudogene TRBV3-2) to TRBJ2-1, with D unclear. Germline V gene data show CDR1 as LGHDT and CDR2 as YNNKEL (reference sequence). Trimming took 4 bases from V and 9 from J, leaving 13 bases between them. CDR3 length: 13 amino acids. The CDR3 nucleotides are TGTGCCAGCAGCCTAATAATAAGTAGTGAGCAGTTCTTC. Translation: CASSLIISSEQFF.

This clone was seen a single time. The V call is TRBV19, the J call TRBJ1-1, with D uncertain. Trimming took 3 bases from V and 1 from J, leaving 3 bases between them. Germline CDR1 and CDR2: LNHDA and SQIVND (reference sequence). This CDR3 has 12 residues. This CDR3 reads CASSIWNTEAFF. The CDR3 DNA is TGTGCCAGTAGTATTTGGAACACTGAAGCTTTCTTT.

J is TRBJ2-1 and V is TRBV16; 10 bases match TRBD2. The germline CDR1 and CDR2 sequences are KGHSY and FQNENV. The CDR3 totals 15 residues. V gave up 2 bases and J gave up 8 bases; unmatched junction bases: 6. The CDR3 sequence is CASSQILAGVDEQFF. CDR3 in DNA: TGTGCCAGCAGCCAAATTCTAGCGGGGGTTGATGAGCAGTTCTTC.

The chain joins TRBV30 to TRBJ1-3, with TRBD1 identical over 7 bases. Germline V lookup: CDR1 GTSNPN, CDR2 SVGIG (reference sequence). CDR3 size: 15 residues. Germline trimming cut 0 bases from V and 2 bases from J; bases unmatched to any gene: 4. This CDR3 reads CAWSVSRGPGNTIYF. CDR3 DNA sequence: TGTGCCTGGAGTGTTTCTAGGGGGCCTGGAAACACCATATATTTT.

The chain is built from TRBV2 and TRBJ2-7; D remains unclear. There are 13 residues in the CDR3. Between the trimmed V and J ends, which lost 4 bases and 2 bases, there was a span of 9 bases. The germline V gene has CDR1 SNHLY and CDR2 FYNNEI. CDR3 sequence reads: CASSVLETYEQYF. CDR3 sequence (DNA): TGTGCCAGCAGTGTCCTGGAAACCTACGAGCAGTACTTC.

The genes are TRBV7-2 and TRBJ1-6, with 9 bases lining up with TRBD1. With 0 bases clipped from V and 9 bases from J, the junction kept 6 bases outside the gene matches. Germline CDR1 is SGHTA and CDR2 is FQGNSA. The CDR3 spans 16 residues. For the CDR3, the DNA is TGTGCCAGCAGCTTAGCCTTACAGGGGGCGAGTTCACCCCTCCACTTT. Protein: CASSLALQGASSPLHF.

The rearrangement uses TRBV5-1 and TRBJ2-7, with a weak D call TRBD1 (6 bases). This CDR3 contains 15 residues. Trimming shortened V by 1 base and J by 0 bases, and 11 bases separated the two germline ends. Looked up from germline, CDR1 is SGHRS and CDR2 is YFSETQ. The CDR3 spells CASSLIRGSSYEQYF. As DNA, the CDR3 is TGCGCCAGCAGCTTGATAAGGGGGAGCTCCTACGAGCAGTACTTC.